The 29 T cell receptor beta chains below all came from one sample that was sequenced in a study of T cells in localized non-small cell lung cancer (dated by TCRdb to the early 2020s). The library was prepared using the immunoSEQ multiplex PCR assay. In its TCRdb copy, this immuneACCESS table keeps in-frame sequences only and misses some clones. Where compared with another copy, unresolved V genes explain less than half of these, and the others have no known cause. In this sample the table shows 90,000 or so clones, around 90% of which occur a single time. Clones ranked in the top ten supply about 15% of the sample. This sample comprised peripheral blood, obtained before any cancer treatment. These receptors were taken from a man aged 35 to 70 with stage I squamous cell lung carcinoma.

This chain connects TRBV11-2 to TRBJ2-3; 9 bases map to TRBD1. J lost 8 bases, V lost 1 base, and 7 bases had no gene match. This CDR3 is 15 amino acids long. Germline V lookup: CDR1 SGHAT, CDR2 FQNNGV. The CDR3: CASSLVGQGFATQYF. Here the CDR3 DNA reads TGTGCCAGCAGCTTAGTGGGACAGGGTTTCGCTACGCAGTATTTT. Supplemented by reference TRBV11-2 and TRBJ2-3, the full variable domain reads EAGVAQSPRYKIIEKRQSVAFWCNPISGHATLYWYQQILGQGPKLLIQFQNNGVVDDSQLPKDRFSAERLKGVDSTLKIQPAKLEDSAVYLCASSLVGQGFATQYFGPGTRLTVL.

In this sample, this clone turned up a few times. The rearrangement uses TRBV7-7 and TRBJ2-1; possible D gene TRBD2, 6 bases. Germline V gene lookup returns CDR1 SSHAT and CDR2 FNYEAQ (reference sequence). The CDR3 totals 15 residues. The V end lost 5 bases, the J end lost 5 bases, and 16 bases lay between the germline ends. Here the CDR3 reads CASSLFRESDNEQFF. CDR3 in DNA: TGTGCCAGCAGCCTATTTCGGGAGAGTGACAATGAGCAGTTCTTC.

The chain is built from TRBV13 and TRBJ2-6; no reliable D call. CDR3 length equals 15 residues. The germline V and J ends were trimmed by 5 bases and 4 bases, with 12 bases remaining between them. Germline V gene data show CDR1 as PRHDT and CDR2 as FYEKMQ (reference sequence). The CDR3 DNA sequence: TGTGCCAGCAGCCCCCTTCGGTCGGGGGCCAACGTCCTGACTTTC. Protein: CASSPLRSGANVLTF.

The chain joins TRBV5-8 to TRBJ1-2; the D is unclear. Germline V gives CDR1 SGHTS, CDR2 YDEGEE. The length of the CDR3 is 13 residues. Trimming stripped 4 bases from V and 4 bases from J, with 11 bases between. CDR3 nucleotide sequence: TGTGCCAGCAGCCAAGGGATTGCCTATGGCTACACCTTC. It is translated as CASSQGIAYGYTF.

The gene calls are TRBV4-2 and TRBJ1-2; no clear D. The germline CDR1 and CDR2 sequences are LGHNA and YNFKEQ. V lost 1 base and J lost 1, with 7 bases in between. This CDR3 is built from 14 residues. CDR3 coding DNA: TGTGCCAGCAGCCAAGTGGAGAGTAACTATGGCTACACCTTC. Amino acids: CASSQVESNYGYTF.

J is TRBJ2-7 and V is TRBV5-1; TRBD2 is a possible D gene (6 bases). Germline assignment: CDR1 SGHRS and CDR2 YFSETQ. Trimming cost V 0 bases and J 1 base, with 11 bases left between them. The CDR3 loop spans 15 amino acids. CDR3 sequence reads: CASSLVLRGSYEQYF. Written as DNA, the CDR3 is TGCGCCAGCAGCTTGGTTTTGCGGGGTTCCTACGAGCAGTACTTC.

V usage is TRBV10-2 and J usage is TRBJ2-7; unclear D gene. The CDR3 is 13 residues long. The V and J ends lost 3 bases and 3 bases respectively, with 9 bases between them. Germline CDR1 WSHSY, CDR2 SAAADI. The CDR3 nucleotides are TGCGCCAGCAGTGAACAGCCCAACTACGAGCAGTACTTC. Translation: CASSEQPNYEQYF.

This clone was found a few times. The rearrangement uses TRBV16 and TRBJ1-1; no firm D call. The CDR3 runs to 14 residues. CDR1 KGHSY and CDR2 FQNENV come from the germline V gene. The ends were cut back, 4 bases at V and 1 base at J, with 10 bases in the middle. The CDR3 loop reads CASSPQFGNTEAFF. The DNA for the CDR3 is TGTGCCAGCAGCCCACAATTTGGGAACACTGAAGCTTTCTTT.

This chain joins TRBV7-2 and TRBJ2-1, with 14 bases identical to TRBD2. The V and J ends lost 5 bases and 4 bases, in that order; junction bases with no gene match: 7. The CDR3 extends over 17 amino acids. The germline CDR1 and CDR2 sequences are SGHTA and FQGNSA. The CDR3 coding sequence is TGTGCCAGCAGCGTGACTAGCGGGGGGGCAAGTTACAATGAGCAGTTCTTC. Protein: CASSVTSGGASYNEQFF.

V is TRBV11-1 and J is TRBJ1-2, with D perhaps TRBD1 (5 bases). Germline CDR1 reads SGHAT; CDR2 reads FQDESV (reference sequence). V was trimmed by 2 bases and J by 8 bases, leaving 15 bases between them. The CDR3 has 14 amino acids. The CDR3 nucleotides are TGTGCCAGCAGCTTACAAGAAGGGACCAGCGGCTACACCTTC. Its translation: CASSLQEGTSGYTF.

The chain is built from TRBV28 and TRBJ1-1; D not resolved. V was shortened by 7 bases and J by 2 bases, with 8 bases between the two germline ends. The CDR3 spans 12 residues. Germline V gene data show CDR1 as MDHEN and CDR2 as SYDVKM. In DNA, the CDR3 is TGTGCCAGCAAAACTTCCAACACTGAAGCTTTCTTT. Translating gives CASKTSNTEAFF.

V and J are TRBV5-4 and TRBJ1-2, with D maybe TRBD1 (5 bases). Between the trimmed V and J ends, which lost 0 bases and 8 bases, there was a span of 14 bases. Germline lookup yields CDR1 SGHNT and CDR2 YYREEE (reference sequence). This CDR3 spans 14 amino acids. The CDR3 sequence is CASSLDGRVVGYTF. CDR3 nucleotides: TGTGCCAGCAGCTTGGACGGCAGGGTGGTCGGCTACACCTTC.

In nucleotides, the CDR3 is TGTGCCAGCAGGGGACGGGGGGTTAGCACAGATACGCAGTATTTT. Protein product: CASRGRGVSTDTQYF. This chain connects TRBV6-6 to TRBJ2-3; 7 bases are a match to TRBD2. Looked up from germline, CDR1 is MNHNY and CDR2 is SVGAGI (reference sequence). CDR3 length equals 15 residues. V lost 6 bases and J lost 0; bases outside the gene matches: 6.

This chain connects TRBV18 to TRBJ2-3; D uncertain. CDR3 length equals 13 residues. The germline V gene encodes CDR1 KGHSH and CDR2 LQKENI. The V gene lost 4 bases and the J gene lost 3 bases, with 8 bases spanning the gap. The CDR3 spells CASSLGPTDTQYF. CDR3 sequence (DNA): TGTGCCAGCTCACTCGGACCAACAGATACGCAGTATTTT.

This chain uses TRBV4-1 with TRBJ1-2; TRBD1 agrees at 9 bases. The V segment lost 7 bases and the J segment 5 bases; nucleotides outside the gene matches: 11. CDR1 is MGHRA and CDR2 is YSYEKL in the germline V gene. The length of the CDR3 is 15 residues. CDR3 nucleotide sequence: TGCGCCAGCAAGGCGCGGGACAGGGACTCATATGGCTACACCTTC. It translates to CASKARDRDSYGYTF.

The CDR3, as DNA: TGTGCCACCAGCAGAGCTCGGGGACAGGGGGCCAACGTCCTGACTTTC. The encoded protein is CATSRARGQGANVLTF. V gene TRBV15 combines with J gene TRBJ2-6, with TRBD1 matching over 7 bases. CDR1 and CDR2 from the germline V gene are LNHNV and YYDKDF (reference sequence). V lost 1 base to trimming and J lost 4 bases; unmatched junction nucleotides: 4. The CDR3 contains 16 residues.

Here the CDR3 reads CASSLRRGAASPLHF. The DNA for the CDR3 is TGTGCCAGCAGTTTACGACGGGGGGCCGCGTCACCCCTCCACTTT. The chain has TRBV6-5 and TRBJ1-6; a weak D match, TRBD1 (6 bases). CDR3 length equals 15 residues. Trimming removed 4 bases at V and 10 bases at J, with 17 bases between. Germline V gives CDR1 MNHEY, CDR2 SVGAGI.

This sequence joins TRBV18 and TRBJ1-5; D may be TRBD1 (6 bases). Trimming left V 6 bases short and J 11 bases short, with 11 bases between. The CDR3 consists of 11 residues. Per the germline V gene, CDR1 is KGHSH and CDR2 is LQKENI. The CDR3 spells CASSSGQTQHF. The CDR3 coding sequence is TGTGCCAGCTCGTCCGGACAGACCCAGCATTTT.

The CDR3 sequence is CATSSGSGNTIYF. The CDR3 bases are TGCGCCACCTCTTCGGGATCTGGAAACACCATATATTTT. The chain recombines TRBV5-1 with TRBJ1-3; D uncertain. The CDR3 has 13 amino acids. Germline lookup yields CDR1 SGHRS and CDR2 YFSETQ. Trimming took off 9 bases at V and 1 base at J, with 11 bases between the two ends. The whole variable domain, remainder taken from reference TRBV5-1 and TRBJ1-3, is KAGVTQTPRYLIKTRGQQVTLSCSPISGHRSVSWYQQTPGQGLQFLFEYFSETQRNKGNFPGRFSGRQFSNSRSEMNVSTLELGDSALYLCATSSGSGNTIYFGEGSWLTVV.

The chain links TRBV6-1 to TRBJ1-2; no clear D gene. Trimming left V 2 bases short and J 4 bases short, with 5 bases between. The V gene's germline CDR1 is MNHNS and CDR2 SASEGT. This CDR3 contains 12 residues. This CDR3 reads CASSENSYGYTF. As DNA, the CDR3 is TGTGCCAGCAGTGAAAACAGCTATGGCTACACCTTC.

The J gene is TRBJ1-3, the V gene TRBV11-2, with no clear D. This CDR3 is built from 13 residues. Germline CDR1 and CDR2: SGHAT and FQNNGV. Trimming removed 7 bases from V and 0 bases from J, with 7 bases in between. CDR3 loop: CASNHPSGNTIYF. Here the CDR3 DNA reads TGTGCCAGCAACCATCCCTCTGGAAACACCATATATTTT.

V usage is TRBV5-4 and J usage is TRBJ1-2; 9 bases map to TRBD1. The CDR3 extends over 14 amino acids. V shed 2 bases and J 2 bases; nucleotides not matched to a gene: 1. Germline V gene data show CDR1 as SGHNT and CDR2 as YYREEE (reference sequence). CDR3 bases: TGTGCCAGCAGCTTAGGACAGGGGAACTATGGCTACACCTTC. Translating gives CASSLGQGNYGYTF.

The J gene is TRBJ2-1, the V gene TRBV6-5; no clear D gene. The CDR3 length is 13 residues. Per the germline V gene, CDR1 is MNHEY and CDR2 is SVGAGI. V lost 2 bases to trimming and J lost 6 bases, with 8 bases between them. CDR3 sequence reads: CASSYRRTNEQFF. In nucleotides, the CDR3 is TGTGCCAGCAGTTACAGGCGGACCAATGAGCAGTTCTTC.

This chain joins TRBV29-1 and TRBJ2-3; D not certain. V lost 0 bases and J lost 7, with 8 bases in between. The length of the CDR3 is 12 residues. The germline V gene has CDR1 SQVTM and CDR2 ANQGSEA. CDR3 sequence: CSVEDSSYTQYF. The DNA for the CDR3 is TGCAGCGTTGAAGATTCCTCCTATACGCAGTATTTT.

This sequence joins TRBV27 and TRBJ1-1; 8 bases match TRBD1. This CDR3 is built from 15 residues. J gave up 1 base and V 5 bases, and 6 bases lay outside the gene matches. In germline, CDR1 is MNHEY, CDR2 SMNVEV (reference sequence). The CDR3: CASSRNGQGNTEAFF. CDR3 sequence (DNA): TGTGCCAGCAGTCGAAACGGACAGGGGAACACTGAAGCTTTCTTT.

This clone was seen once. The chain uses TRBV4-3 and TRBJ2-3, with a weak D call TRBD2 (6 bases). The CDR3 length is 17 residues. V lost 0 bases to trimming and J lost 2 bases, with 15 bases between them. Germline loops: CDR1 LGHNA, CDR2 YSLEER. The CDR3 is CASSQEPGVPTTDTQYF. Written as DNA, the CDR3 is TGCGCCAGCAGCCAAGAACCGGGGGTCCCCACCACAGATACGCAGTATTTT.

The gene calls are TRBV7-9 and TRBJ1-1; maybe TRBD1 (6 bases). The CDR3 extends over 15 amino acids. Germline values: CDR1 SEHNR, CDR2 FQNEAQ (reference sequence). V was cut by 3 bases and J by 7 bases, with 18 bases left in between. For the CDR3, the DNA is TGTGCCAGCAGCTTCGTAGAGGGGGGTAGCAGTGAAGCTTTCTTT. Translated: CASSFVEGGSSEAFF.

The gene calls are TRBV28 and TRBJ1-3; 8 bases are shared with TRBD1. The CDR3 length is 14 residues. CDR1 MDHEN and CDR2 SYDVKM come from the germline V gene. V shed 4 bases and J 3 bases; nucleotides not matched to a gene: 2. As DNA, the CDR3 is TGTGCCAGCAGTTCCAGGGGGCTTGGAAACACCATATATTTT. Its protein product is CASSSRGLGNTIYF.

This chain connects TRBV9 to TRBJ1-4; D gene ambiguous. Trimming removed 3 bases from V and 6 bases from J, with 9 bases in between. CDR3 length: 13 residues. Germline CDR1 SGDLS, CDR2 YYNGEE. The chain's CDR3 is CASSDLVDEKLFF. The CDR3 DNA reads TGTGCCAGCAGCGATCTGGTCGATGAAAAACTGTTTTTT.